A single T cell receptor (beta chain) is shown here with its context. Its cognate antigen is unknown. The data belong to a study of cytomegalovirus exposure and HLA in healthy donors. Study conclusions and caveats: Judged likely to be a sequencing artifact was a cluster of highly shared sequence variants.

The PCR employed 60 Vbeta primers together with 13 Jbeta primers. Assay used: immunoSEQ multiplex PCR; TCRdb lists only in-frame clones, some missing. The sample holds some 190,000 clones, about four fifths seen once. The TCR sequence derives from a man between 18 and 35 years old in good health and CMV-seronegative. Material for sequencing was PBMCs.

CDR3 nucleotides: TGTGCCAGCAGCTACCAGGGGAGTTGGAACACTGAAGCTTTCTTT. This codes for CASSYQGSWNTEAFF. The gene calls are TRBV7-6 and TRBJ1-1, with D possibly matching TRBD1 (6 bases). The CDR3 consists of 15 residues. The V gene lost 4 bases and the J gene lost 1 base, with 13 bases spanning the gap. Germline V gene sequence: CDR1 SGHVS, CDR2 FNYEAQ.